What follows are 8 T cell receptor beta chains derived from one specimen sequenced in a study of blood T cell repertoires in COVID-19. The repertoire was sequenced with immunoSEQ multiplex PCR; TCRdb's copy has only in-frame clones and lacks some. The sample consists of over 200,000 clones, 92% of them appearing once. Source material: peripheral blood. All receptors derive from a man aged 30 to 45 with acute or convalescent COVID-19.

This sequence joins TRBV28 and TRBJ1-3; 8 nucleotides align to TRBD1. CDR1 MDHEN and CDR2 SYDVKM come from the germline V gene. V lost 5 bases, J lost 7 bases, and 4 bases stayed unmatched. The CDR3 extends over 13 amino acids. The CDR3 is CASSQGQENTIYF. CDR3 nucleotide sequence: TGTGCCAGCAGTCAGGGACAGGAGAACACCATATATTTT.

This clone has a single count. The chain uses TRBV5-1 and TRBJ2-7, with TRBD1 matching 7 bases. V was clipped by 3 bases and J by 2 bases; unmatched bases: 8. The length of the CDR3 is 15 residues. Germline V gene sequence: CDR1 SGHRS, CDR2 YFSETQ. CDR3 loop: CASSSHPGTAYEQYF. In nucleotides, the CDR3 is TGCGCCAGCAGCTCCCACCCCGGGACAGCCTACGAGCAGTACTTC.

The chain joins TRBV6-1 to TRBJ2-3; no definite D call. The V end lost 2 bases, the J end lost 10 bases, and 13 bases lay between the germline ends. Germline CDR1 is MNHNS and CDR2 is SASEGT. CDR3 length equals 13 residues. The DNA for the CDR3 is TGTGCCAGCAGTGAAAGTATCAGGTCGTCGCAGTATTTT. This encodes CASSESIRSSQYF.

This clone was recorded a few times. The V and J genes are TRBV4-1 and TRBJ2-7; 11 positions match TRBD1. J was trimmed by 4 bases and V by 1 base; bases with no gene match: 0. The germline V gene encodes CDR1 MGHRA and CDR2 YSYEKL. This CDR3 spans 14 amino acids. Here the CDR3 reads CASSQGDRGYEQYF. The CDR3 DNA sequence: TGCGCCAGCAGCCAAGGGGACAGGGGGTACGAGCAGTACTTC.

The chain uses TRBV19 and TRBJ1-5; unclear D gene. Trimming took 6 bases from V and 1 from J, leaving 10 bases between them. The CDR3 is 14 amino acids. Germline V gene sequence: CDR1 LNHDA, CDR2 SQIVND (reference sequence). CDR3 nucleotides: TGTGCCAGTAGGCTACATAGCAGCAATCAGCCCCAGCATTTT. Its translation: CASRLHSSNQPQHF.

The CDR3 region is CAIRGYSGNEQFF. CDR3 in DNA: TGTGCCATCAGGGGTTATAGCGGGAATGAGCAGTTCTTC. The chain is built from TRBV10-3 and TRBJ2-1, with 7 bases identical to TRBD2. The CDR3 sequence is 13 residues long. Germline CDR1 reads ENHRY; CDR2 reads SYGVKD. J lost 7 bases, V lost 6 bases, and 6 bases had no gene match.

V gene TRBV19 combines with J gene TRBJ2-5, with 7 bases identical to TRBD2. Trimming at V came to 3 bases and at J to 2 bases, leaving 3 bases not matched to a gene. The CDR3 totals 14 residues. Germline lookup yields CDR1 LNHDA and CDR2 SQIVND (reference sequence). CDR3 in amino acids: CASSIGGGQETQYF. The CDR3 region has the DNA TGTGCCAGTAGTATTGGGGGGGGGCAAGAGACCCAGTACTTC.

The chain joins TRBV19 to TRBJ1-4; D not resolved. The CDR3 runs to 16 residues. CDR1 is LNHDA, CDR2 SQIVND, per germline (reference sequence). The V gene lost 5 bases and the J gene lost 0 bases, with 13 bases spanning the gap. Here the CDR3 DNA reads TGTGCCAGTAGTCCCCCAGGTGCTGCAACTAATGAAAAACTGTTTTTT. Protein sequence: CASSPPGAATNEKLFF.